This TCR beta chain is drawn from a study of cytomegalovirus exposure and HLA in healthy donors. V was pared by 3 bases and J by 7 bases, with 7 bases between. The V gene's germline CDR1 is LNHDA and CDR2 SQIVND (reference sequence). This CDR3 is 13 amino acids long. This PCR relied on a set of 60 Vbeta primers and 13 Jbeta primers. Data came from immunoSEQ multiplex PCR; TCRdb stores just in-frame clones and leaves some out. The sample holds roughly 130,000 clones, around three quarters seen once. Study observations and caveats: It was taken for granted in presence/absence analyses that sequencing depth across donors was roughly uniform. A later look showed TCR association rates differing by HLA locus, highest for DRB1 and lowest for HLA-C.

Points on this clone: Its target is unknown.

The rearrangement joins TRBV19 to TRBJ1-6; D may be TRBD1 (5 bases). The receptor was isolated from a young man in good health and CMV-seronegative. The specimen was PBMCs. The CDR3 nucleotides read TGTGCCAGTAGTATCAAGGGGAATTCACCCCTCCACTTT. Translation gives CASSIKGNSPLHF. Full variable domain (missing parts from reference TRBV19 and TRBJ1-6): DGGITQSPKYLFRKEGQNVTLSCEQNLNHDAMYWYRQDPGQGLRLIYYSQIVNDFQKGDIAEGYSVSREKKESFPLTVTSAQKNPTAFYLCASSIKGNSPLHFGNGTRLTVT.